Detailed here is one TCR beta chain. The antigen is undetermined. This may arise from a read error, as a much more abundant clone is one base away. The sample originates from a study of CD8+CD57+ T cells in acquired aplastic anemia. About the research overall: On average, sorted CD4+ and CD8+ cells gave about 2.9 ug of DNA. Points from the study as a whole: Overlap between patients and controls comprised 25 to 30 CD8+ CDR3 sequences.

TCR beta VDJ and CDR3 profiling used genomic DNA as template. In TCRdb, the reads were re-called with MiXCR into one record per CDR3 protein. The sample comprises about 110,000 distinct CDR3 sequences, around 49% of which are singletons, and 30% to 40% rests with the top ten. Germline assignment: CDR1 ENHRY and CDR2 SYGVKD. The CDR3 is 15 residues long. The TCR was taken from a human donor in good health, serving as a control. The J gene is TRBJ1-3, the V gene TRBV10-3; a weak D match, TRBD1 (5 bases). Sequencing was performed on sorted CD4+, CD8+, or CD8+CD57+ T cells (not recorded which) from PBMCs. The CDR3 loop reads CASRDPGPTGNAIYF. The CDR3 DNA follows: TGTGCCAGCAGAGACCCAGGCCCTACAGGAAACGCCATATATTTT.